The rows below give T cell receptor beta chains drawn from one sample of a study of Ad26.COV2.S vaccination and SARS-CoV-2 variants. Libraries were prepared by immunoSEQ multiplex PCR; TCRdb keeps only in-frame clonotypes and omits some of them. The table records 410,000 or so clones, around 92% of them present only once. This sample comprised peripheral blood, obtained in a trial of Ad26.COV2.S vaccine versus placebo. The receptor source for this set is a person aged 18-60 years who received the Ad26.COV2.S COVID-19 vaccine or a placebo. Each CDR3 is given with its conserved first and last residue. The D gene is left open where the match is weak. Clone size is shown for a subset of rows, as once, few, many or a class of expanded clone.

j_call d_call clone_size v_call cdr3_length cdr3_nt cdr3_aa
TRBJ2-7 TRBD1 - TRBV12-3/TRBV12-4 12 TGTGCCAGCAGCCCCGACAGGGAAGAGCAGTACTTC CASSPDREEQYF
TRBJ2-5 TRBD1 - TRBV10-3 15 TGTGCCATCAGTGAGTCTGGGACAGATGAAGAGACCCAGTACTTC CAISESGTDEETQYF
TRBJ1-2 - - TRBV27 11 TGTGCCAGCAGTACAGGGTACGGCTACACCTTC CASSTGYGYTF
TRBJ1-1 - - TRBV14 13 TGTGCCAGCAGCCAATTTTCTGCTGGTGAAGCTTTCTTT CASSQFSAGEAFF
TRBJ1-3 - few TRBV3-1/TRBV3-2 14 TGTGCCAGCAGGCCCATGATGGCGGAGCCCACCATATATTTT CASRPMMAEPTIYF
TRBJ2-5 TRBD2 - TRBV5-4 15 TGTGCCAGCAGCTTGGCTACTAGCGGACAAGAGACCCAGTACTTC CASSLATSGQETQYF
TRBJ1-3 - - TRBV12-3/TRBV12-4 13 TGTGCCAGCACAAACTGGGGTGGAAACACCATATATTTT CASTNWGGNTIYF
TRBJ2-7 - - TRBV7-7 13 TGTGCTAGCAGCCTCTCGCCGGGGTACGAGCAGTACTTC CASSLSPGYEQYF
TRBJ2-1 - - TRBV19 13 TGTGCCAGTAGTATAGTTCACGACAATGAGCAGTTCTTC CASSIVHDNEQFF
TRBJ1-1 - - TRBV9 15 TGTGCCAGCAGCGTAGATAGTTCAGCCAACACTGAAGCTTTCTTT CASSVDSSANTEAFF
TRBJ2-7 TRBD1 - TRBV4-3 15 TGCGCCAGCAGCGCGGGACAGGGGGCTTCTTACGAGCAGTACTTC CASSAGQGASYEQYF
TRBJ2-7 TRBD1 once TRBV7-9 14 TGTGCCAGCAGCACACGGGACAGTACCTACGAGCAGTACTTC CASSTRDSTYEQYF
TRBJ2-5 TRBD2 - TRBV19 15 TGTGCCAGTAGTTGGGGGACTAGCGGCCAAGAGACCCAGTACTTC CASSWGTSGQETQYF
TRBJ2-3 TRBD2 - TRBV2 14 TGTGCCAGCAGAGCGGGGGCCCTAGTCGATACGCAGTATTTT CASRAGALVDTQYF
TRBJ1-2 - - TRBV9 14 TGTGCCAGCAGCGGAGGGTTAGTTAACTATGGCTACACCTTC CASSGGLVNYGYTF
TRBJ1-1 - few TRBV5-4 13 TGTGCCAGCAGCCCGCTTGGGGACACTGAAGCTTTCTTT CASSPLGDTEAFF
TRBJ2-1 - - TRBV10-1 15 TGCGCCAGCAGTGGAGGGGGAAATACCTACAATGAGCAGTTCTTC CASSGGGNTYNEQFF
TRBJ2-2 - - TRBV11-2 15 TGTGCCAGCAGCTTAGGGTACGGACCTCATGGGGAGCTGTTTTTT CASSLGYGPHGELFF
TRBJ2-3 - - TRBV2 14 TGTGCCAGCAGCGACAGGTCCGCCACAGATACGCAGTATTTT CASSDRSATDTQYF
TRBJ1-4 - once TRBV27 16 TGTGCCAGCAGTTTATTGGGTCGGAATGGGGATCAAAAACTGTTTTTT CASSLLGRNGDQKLFF
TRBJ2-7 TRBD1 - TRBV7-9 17 TGTGCCAGCAGCTTCTTCAACTGGGACAGGGGAGAAGAACAGCAGTACTTC CASSFFNWDRGEEQQYF
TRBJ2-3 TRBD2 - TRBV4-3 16 TGCGCCAGCAGCCACGGATTGGGGGGGAACACAGATACGCAGTATTTT CASSHGLGGNTDTQYF
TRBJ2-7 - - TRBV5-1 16 TGCGCCAGCAGCCCGTCCCCGCGGGGTAAAGCCTACGAGCAGTACTTC CASSPSPRGKAYEQYF
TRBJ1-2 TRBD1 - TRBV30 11 TGTGCCTGGCGGACAGGCTATGGCTACACCTTC CAWRTGYGYTF
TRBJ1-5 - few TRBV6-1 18 TGTGCCAGCAGTGAAGGTTATGGGGGTCTAGCGGCCAATCAGCCCCAGCATTTT CASSEGYGGLAANQPQHF
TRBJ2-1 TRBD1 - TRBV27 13 TGTGCCAGCAGTTTACAGGGGGTTGGTGAGCAGTTCTTC CASSLQGVGEQFF
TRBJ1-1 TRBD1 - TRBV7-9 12 TGTGCCAGCAGCCCGACAGGGCCTGAAGCTTTCTTT CASSPTGPEAFF
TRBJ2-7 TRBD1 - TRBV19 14 TGTGCCAGTAGTATGACAGGGGGTGCGATGGAGCAGTACTTC CASSMTGGAMEQYF
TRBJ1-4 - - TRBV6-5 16 TGTGCCAGCAGTTACTCGAAGGCAGCTTCTGATGAAAAACTGTTTTTT CASSYSKAASDEKLFF
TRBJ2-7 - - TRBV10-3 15 TGTGCCAGCCGAGCGACAGGGGAGGGGATCTACGAGCAGTACTTC CASRATGEGIYEQYF
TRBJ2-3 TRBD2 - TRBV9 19 TGTGCCAGCAGCCCTCGGGCGGGGGGGCTCTTGGGAGGCACAGATACGCAGTATTTT CASSPRAGGLLGGTDTQYF
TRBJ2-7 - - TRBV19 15 TGTGCCACCTCCCAGTCTTTATGGGGATCCTACGAGCAGTACTTC CATSQSLWGSYEQYF
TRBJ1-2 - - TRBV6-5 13 TGTGCCAGCAGCCCCGGCGTACAGGGAATCTACACCTTC CASSPGVQGIYTF
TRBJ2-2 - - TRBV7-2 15 TGTGCCAGCAGCCCGACCTCTCAGGGAGCCGGGGAGCTGTTTTTT CASSPTSQGAGELFF
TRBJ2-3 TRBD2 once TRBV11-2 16 TGTGCCAGCAGCTTAGACGCGGGGGTGGGCACAGATACGCAGTATTTT CASSLDAGVGTDTQYF
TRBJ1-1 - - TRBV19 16 TGTGCCAGTAGTATTTGGGCGGGAGATTTGAACACTGAAGCTTTCTTT CASSIWAGDLNTEAFF
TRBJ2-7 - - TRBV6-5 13 TGTGCCAGCAGTTACGACAGGTCCTACGAGCAGTACTTC CASSYDRSYEQYF
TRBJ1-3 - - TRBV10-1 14 TGCGCCAGCAGTAATGCAAGCTCTGGAAACACCATATATTTT CASSNASSGNTIYF
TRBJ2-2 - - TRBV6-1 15 TGTGCCAGCAGTGAAGCGACAGCTAACACCGGGGAGCTGTTTTTT CASSEATANTGELFF
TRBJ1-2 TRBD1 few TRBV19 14 TGTGCCAGTAGTGTGGGACAGGGGCCCAATGGCTACACCTTC CASSVGQGPNGYTF
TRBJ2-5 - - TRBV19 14 TGTGCCAGTGGGGCAGGGGGGTACGCGCAGGCCCAGTACTTC CASGAGGYAQAQYF
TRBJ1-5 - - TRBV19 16 TGTGCCAGTAGTATAGACAGTTTTTATAGCAATCAGCCCCAGCATTTT CASSIDSFYSNQPQHF
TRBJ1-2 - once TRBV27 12 TGTGCCAGCAAGGCCGTCGGCTATGGCTACACCTTC CASKAVGYGYTF
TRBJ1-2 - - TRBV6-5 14 TGTGCCAGCAGCGTCATGGGGGCCGGCTATGGCTACACCTTC CASSVMGAGYGYTF
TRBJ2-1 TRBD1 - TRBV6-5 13 TGTGCCAGCAGGGGACAGGGTTTGGGTGAGCAGTTCTTC CASRGQGLGEQFF
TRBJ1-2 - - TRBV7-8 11 TGTGCCAGCAGCCTCGAACTTGGCTACACCTTC CASSLELGYTF
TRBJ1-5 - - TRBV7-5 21 TGTGCCAGAACCTTCTCACCGCGACAGGGGGCGTGTCGGGAAGGCAATCAGCCCCAGCATTTT CARTFSPRQGACREGNQPQHF
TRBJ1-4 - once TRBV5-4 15 TGTGCCAGCAGCTTGGGGGTCTCACCTAATGAAAAACTGTTTTTT CASSLGVSPNEKLFF